One sample yielded the 31 T cell receptor beta chains listed below, sequenced in a study of blood T cells in healthy people across ages. A J-beta primer mix and a sample-barcoded 5' primer were used in a second PCR of about 7 to 11 cycles. TCRdb passed the 5' RACE reads through MiXCR, listing each CDR3 protein once. This sample has almost 800,000 distinct CDR3 sequences, with 58% found just once. The source material was blood. These receptors were collected from a man aged 30 to 45 in good health.

As regards this clonotype: A clone one base away is much larger, so this may be a read error. The chain links TRBV24-1 to TRBJ2-1; 7 bases match TRBD2. Trimming cost V 5 bases and J 7 bases; bases outside gene matches: 7. CDR1 and CDR2 (germline): KGHDR, SFDVKD. The CDR3 has 14 residues. Here the CDR3 reads CATSAAGEWNEQFF. For the CDR3, the DNA is TGTGCCACCAGTGCTGCGGGAGAGTGGAATGAGCAGTTCTTC.

This rearrangement joins TRBV28 to TRBJ2-7, with D uncertain. Trimming took 9 bases from V and 2 from J, leaving 14 bases between them. Germline CDR1 reads MDHEN; CDR2 reads SYDVKM. CDR3 length equals 13 residues. The CDR3 DNA reads as TGTGCCAGTAGTGTTTCTAGTCCCTACGAGCAGTACTTC. Its translation: CASSVSSPYEQYF. The complete variable domain, with remaining parts taken from reference TRBV28 and TRBJ2-7, reads DVKVTQSSRYLVKRTGEKVFLECVQDMDHENMFWYRQDPGLGLRLIYFSYDVKMKEKGDIPEGYSVSREKKERFSLILESASTNQTSMYLCASSVSSPYEQYFGPGTRLTVT.

This clonotype was recorded once. The rearrangement joins TRBV25-1 to TRBJ2-7; possibly TRBD1 for D (5 bases). Per the germline V gene, CDR1 is MGHDK and CDR2 is SYGVNS. The CDR3 consists of 16 residues. Between the trimmed V and J ends, which lost 5 bases and 0 bases, there was a span of 17 bases. DNA for the CDR3: TGTGCCAGCAGTCCCGCCTGGGGCGTCGGCTCCTACGAGCAGTACTTC. Translating it yields CASSPAWGVGSYEQYF.

CDR3 bases: TGTGCCAGCAGCTTAGATGGGCTAGCGGGGACAGATACGCAGTATTTT. It is translated as CASSLDGLAGTDTQYF. The V and J genes are TRBV7-2 and TRBJ2-3; TRBD2 agrees at 9 bases. The V and J ends lost 1 base and 3 bases, in that order; junction bases with no gene match: 5. CDR3 size: 16 residues. CDR1 and CDR2 (germline): SGHTA, FQGNSA.

This clonotype has only a few counts. V and J are TRBV6-6 and TRBJ2-4; 8 nucleotides match TRBD1. Trimming removed 3 bases from V and 0 bases from J; junction bases left unmatched: 7. The CDR3 is made up of 17 amino acids. CDR1 MNHNY and CDR2 SVGAGI come from the germline V gene (reference sequence). Here the CDR3 DNA reads TGTGCCAGCAGTTATCCCACAGGGGGATTAGCCAAAAACATTCAGTACTTC. Translated, it gives CASSYPTGGLAKNIQYF.

This clonotype was observed a single time. The rearrangement uses TRBV11-2 and TRBJ2-7, with D possibly being TRBD1 or TRBD2 (5 bases each). Germline values: CDR1 SGHAT, CDR2 FQNNGV. The CDR3 sequence is 16 residues long. Trimming took 0 bases from V and 2 from J, leaving 14 bases between them. The CDR3 loop reads CASSLEGVYGTYEQYF. For the CDR3, the DNA is TGTGCCAGCAGCTTAGAAGGGGTTTACGGGACCTACGAGCAGTACTTC.

This chain connects TRBV7-9 to TRBJ1-1, with 8 bases fitting TRBD1. Germline CDR1 SEHNR, CDR2 FQNEAQ (reference sequence). The junction had 11 bases not matched to a gene; V was cut back by 5 bases and J by 6 bases. This CDR3 contains 15 residues. The CDR3 coding sequence is TGTGCCAGCAGCACAGGAAGCGGACAGGGCGCTGAAGCTTTCTTT. As protein: CASSTGSGQGAEAFF.

J is TRBJ2-7 and V is TRBV7-8, with D possibly TRBD1 on 5 matching bases. The CDR3 is 13 amino acids. The V gene's germline CDR1 is SGHVS and CDR2 FQNEAQ. V dropped 3 bases and J dropped 9 bases, with 15 bases sitting between them. The CDR3 DNA follows: TGTGCCAGCAGCTTGGGCGTGAGTAGGGGGCAGTACTTC. Translation: CASSLGVSRGQYF.

The chain links TRBV15 to TRBJ2-2; TRBD2 matches at 13 bases. The V segment lost 8 bases and the J segment 2 bases; nucleotides outside the gene matches: 5. This CDR3 is built from 16 residues. Looked up from germline, CDR1 is LNHNV and CDR2 is YYDKDF (reference sequence). In DNA, the CDR3 is TGTGCCACCGCGGGACTAGCGGGACCAAACACCGGGGAGCTGTTTTTT. Protein: CATAGLAGPNTGELFF.

This rearrangement joins TRBV28 to TRBJ1-2, with 7 bases aligning to TRBD1. There are 13 residues in the CDR3. Germline assignment: CDR1 MDHEN and CDR2 SYDVKM. V trimming: 5 bases; J trimming: 6 bases; junction bases outside the gene matches: 6. The CDR3 protein is CASSEQGLHGYTF. Here the CDR3 DNA reads TGTGCCAGCAGTGAACAGGGGTTACATGGCTACACCTTC.

This clonotype appeared a few times. This rearrangement joins TRBV7-9 to TRBJ1-2, with D uncertain. Germline V CDR1 and CDR2: SEHNR, FQNEAQ (reference sequence). The CDR3 totals 12 residues. Trimming removed 5 bases at V and 5 bases at J, with 9 bases between. CDR3 nucleotides: TGTGCCAGCAGCCCCGATGATTATGGCTACACCTTC. Its protein product is CASSPDDYGYTF. Drawing the rest from reference TRBV7-9 and TRBJ1-2, the complete variable domain is DTGVSQNPRHKITKRGQNVTFRCDPISEHNRLYWYRQTLGQGPEFLTYFQNEAQLEKSRLLSDRFSAERPKGSFSTLEIQRTEQGDSAMYLCASSPDDYGYTFGSGTRLTVV.

This sequence joins TRBV29-1 and TRBJ1-1; no firm D call. Germline lookup yields CDR1 SQVTM and CDR2 ANQGSEA. CDR3 size: 13 residues. Trimming stripped 7 bases from V and 1 base from J, with 13 bases between. The CDR3 bases are TGCAGCGCCTCCCGAGAGGGGAACACTGAAGCTTTCTTT. It yields the protein CSASREGNTEAFF.

This chain connects TRBV2 to TRBJ1-4, with D tentatively TRBD1 (5 bases). CDR1 and CDR2 from the germline V gene are SNHLY and FYNNEI. CDR3 length: 15 residues. V was cut by 9 bases and J by 6 bases, with 20 bases left in between. CDR3 nucleotide sequence: TGTGCCAGTTCGTGGGGGTTTTCTGTGTATGAAAAACTGTTTTTT. It yields the protein CASSWGFSVYEKLFF.

The chain couples TRBV20-1 to TRBJ2-1; 8 bases fit TRBD1. V lost 6 bases to trimming and J lost 4 bases; unmatched junction nucleotides: 11. Germline loops: CDR1 DFQATT, CDR2 SNEGSKA (reference sequence). This CDR3 comprises 15 residues. CDR3 protein: CSAGHQGQAYNEQFF. The CDR3, as DNA: TGCAGTGCGGGACATCAGGGACAGGCGTACAATGAGCAGTTCTTC.

This clonotype appeared a few times. Written as DNA, the CDR3 is TGCAGTGCTAGAGAGAGAGAATCGACCTACGAGCAGTACTTC. It yields the protein CSARERESTYEQYF. V and J are TRBV20-1 and TRBJ2-7, with D hard to call. Trimming shortened V by 0 bases and J by 2 bases, and 11 bases separated the two germline ends. The CDR3 loop spans 14 amino acids. Germline-derived CDR1 and CDR2 are DFQATT and SNEGSKA (reference sequence).

This clonotype has a single count. The chain has TRBV6-5 and TRBJ2-1; tentative D call: TRBD1 (5 bases). The CDR3 length is 11 residues. Trimming took off 7 bases at V and 9 bases at J, with 10 bases between the two ends. Germline V gives CDR1 MNHEY, CDR2 SVGAGI. This chain's CDR3 is CASMRQGEQFF. Here the CDR3 DNA reads TGTGCCAGCATGCGGCAGGGTGAGCAGTTCTTC.

The chain combines TRBV6-2 or TRBV6-3 with TRBJ1-2, with no clear D. Germline CDR1 is MNHEY and CDR2 is SVGEGT. V was clipped by 0 bases and J by 1 base, with 18 bases between them. The CDR3 runs 18 residues. CDR3 region: CASSYSPRAQTNNYGYTF. The CDR3 nucleotides are TGTGCCAGCAGTTACTCGCCGCGGGCGCAAACGAATAACTATGGCTACACCTTC.

This clonotype was recorded a few times. The chain recombines TRBV7-2 with TRBJ1-2, with no clear D. Germline V lookup: CDR1 SGHTA, CDR2 FQGNSA. CDR3 length equals 14 residues. V was cut by 1 base and J by 6 bases, with 12 bases left in between. The CDR3 coding sequence is TGTGCCAGCAGCTTAGGGCAGGTCCCCCATGGCTACACCTTC. This encodes CASSLGQVPHGYTF.

The chain has TRBV28 and TRBJ2-7; TRBD1 agrees at 7 bases. CDR3 length: 13 residues. The trim removed 7 bases at V and 7 bases at J, leaving 10 bases unmatched. Germline CDR1 and CDR2: MDHEN and SYDVKM. The CDR3: CASTGQRLREQYF. The CDR3 nucleotides are TGTGCCAGCACGGGACAGCGGCTTAGGGAGCAGTACTTC.

J is TRBJ2-5 and V is TRBV20-1; D possibly corresponds to TRBD1 (5 bases). The CDR3 consists of 14 residues. Between the trimmed V and J ends, which lost 5 bases and 5 bases, there was a span of 18 bases. The germline V gene has CDR1 DFQATT and CDR2 SNEGSKA (reference sequence). The CDR3 region is CSARNRVGVETQYF. The CDR3 nucleotides are TGCAGTGCTCGAAATCGGGTAGGGGTGGAGACCCAGTACTTC.

This chain uses TRBV15 with TRBJ2-1, with D perhaps being TRBD1 or TRBD2 (6 bases each). V dropped 0 bases and J dropped 10 bases, with 16 bases sitting between them. Germline assignment: CDR1 LNHNV and CDR2 YYDKDF (reference sequence). This CDR3 is 15 amino acids long. The chain's CDR3 is CATSREGSLGGEQFF. DNA for the CDR3: TGTGCCACCAGCAGAGAAGGGTCCCTAGGGGGGGAGCAGTTCTTC.

The chain is built from TRBV6-1 and TRBJ1-5; D call uncertain. This CDR3 spans 14 amino acids. Germline CDR1 is MNHNS and CDR2 is SASEGT. V was cut by 9 bases and J by 2 bases, with 14 bases left in between. CDR3 sequence (DNA): TGTGCCAGTTCCTGGGAGGGCGGCAATCAGCCCCAGCATTTT. Translation gives CASSWEGGNQPQHF.

V gene TRBV7-9 combines with J gene TRBJ2-4; D tentatively fits TRBD1 or TRBD2 (6 bases each). The DNA end favors TRBJ2-7, so the J call may be wrong. The CDR3 consists of 14 residues. The germline V gene has CDR1 SEHNR and CDR2 FQNEAQ (reference sequence). CDR3 region: CASSLGVGGGEQYF. The CDR3 bases are TGTGCCAGCAGCTTAGGGGTCGGAGGGGGCGAGCAGTACTTC.

The chain carries TRBV20-1 and TRBJ2-3; 7 nucleotides agree with TRBD2. With 5 bases clipped from V and 3 bases from J, the junction kept 5 bases outside the gene matches. This CDR3 is built from 13 residues. Germline lookup yields CDR1 DFQATT and CDR2 SNEGSKA (reference sequence). The CDR3, as DNA: TGCAGTGCTGCCGTCGGGGGGACAGATACGCAGTATTTT. Encoded protein: CSAAVGGTDTQYF.

This clonotype was recorded a few times. The CDR3 nucleotides read TGTGCCAGCAGCTTTACTTTCCAGGGAAGGGCTAGGAGTGAGCAGTTCTTC. It yields the protein CASSFTFQGRARSEQFF. This chain connects TRBV7-2 to TRBJ2-1, with D possibly matching TRBD1 (5 bases). This CDR3 comprises 17 residues. Between the trimmed V and J ends, which lost 3 bases and 9 bases, there was a span of 24 bases. Germline CDR1 is SGHTA and CDR2 is FQGNSA.

In this sample, this clonotype turned up a few times. Here the CDR3 reads CASTTDQNIQYF. The CDR3 coding sequence is TGTGCCAGCACCACAGACCAAAACATTCAGTACTTC. J is TRBJ2-4 and V is TRBV12-3 or TRBV12-4; D uncertain. The CDR3 totals 12 residues. Between the trimmed V and J ends, which lost 7 bases and 5 bases, there was a span of 9 bases.

Many counts were recorded for this clonotype. The chain couples TRBV12-3 or TRBV12-4 to TRBJ2-5, with D unclear. V lost 3 bases and J 5 bases, leaving 4 bases between the germline ends. This CDR3 comprises 11 residues. CDR3 in amino acids: CASSFGETQYF. Here the CDR3 DNA reads TGTGCCAGCAGTTTCGGGGAGACCCAGTACTTC.

CDR3 protein: CSARGGSNNYGYTF. CDR3 in DNA: TGCAGTGCTCGAGGGGGCAGCAATAACTATGGCTACACCTTC. The chain combines TRBV20-1 with TRBJ1-2; 7 nucleotides line up with TRBD1. Germline V gene lookup returns CDR1 DFQATT and CDR2 SNEGSKA (reference sequence). CDR3 length: 14 amino acids. J was trimmed by 1 base and V by 5 bases; bases with no gene match: 7.

The chain carries TRBV7-2 and TRBJ2-7, with 8 bases that match TRBD1. J lost 3 bases, V lost 5 bases, and 9 bases had no gene match. CDR3 size: 15 residues. CDR1 and CDR2 (germline): SGHTA, FQGNSA. The CDR3 protein is CASSTTTGVFYEQYF. The CDR3 nucleotides read TGTGCCAGCAGCACCACGACAGGGGTATTCTACGAGCAGTACTTC.

With respect to this clonotype: At one of its ends the junction is not consistent with the germline gene, which may arise from a read error. V usage is TRBV7-9 and J usage is TRBJ2-5, with 7 positions matching TRBD1. This CDR3 region has 14 residues. Per germline, CDR1 SEHNR and CDR2 FQNEAQ (reference sequence). This CDR3 reads CASSHRDRQEIQYF. CDR3 coding DNA: TGCGCCAGCAGCCACCGGGACAGACAAGAGATCCAGTACTTC.

In this sample, this clonotype turned up a few times. The rearrangement links TRBV12-3 or TRBV12-4 to TRBJ1-1; a possible D gene is TRBD1 (5 bases). The CDR3 is made up of 13 amino acids. The V and J ends lost 6 bases and 4 bases respectively, with 12 bases between them. The CDR3 loop is CASSQGRATEAFF. The CDR3 DNA follows: TGTGCCAGCAGCCAGGGACGGGCCACTGAAGCTTTCTTT.